The entry below gives a single T cell receptor (beta chain) sequence along with its context. Its target is not known. This sample stems from a study of beta chain features in type 1 diabetes. Study-wide results and caveats: Moderate yet significant TCRB CDR3 shortening was seen in Type 1 diabetes patients in all four CD4+ subsets.

V lost 0 bases and J 2 bases, leaving 11 bases between the germline ends. The CDR3 contains 15 residues. The V gene's germline CDR1 is SGHVS and CDR2 FQNEAQ. The entirety of the isolated RNA underwent reverse transcription, so expressed TCRB transcripts were sequenced. The assay was immunoSEQ multiplex PCR, and TCRdb's table has in-frame clones only and misses some. The sample holds some 410,000 clones, about 14% seen once. What was sequenced was naive CD4+ T cells from blood. The gene calls are TRBV7-8 and TRBJ2-7; D might be TRBD1 (5 bases). This clonotype was sampled from a man under 40 in good health. The CDR3 loop is CASSLAATVTYEQYF. Written as DNA, the CDR3 is TGTGCCAGCAGCTTAGCGGCGACAGTCACCTACGAGCAGTACTTC.